This T cell receptor (beta chain) was recorded in a study of T cell responses to AZD1222 COVID-19 vaccine. Study-level background: Doses given second, at about 4 or about 12 weeks, were pooled.

The protocol was immunoSEQ multiplex PCR, while the TCRdb copy is restricted to in-frame clones and leaves out a portion. The sample includes about 140,000 clones, around 89% of them seen just once. The study's findings and limits: Baseline seropositivity occurred in only a handful of AZD1222 recipients.

CDR1 and CDR2 (germline): GTSNPN, SVGIG (reference sequence). The CDR3 spans 12 residues. The ends were cut back, 6 bases at V and 0 bases at J, with 7 bases in the middle. Turning to this clone: Its cognate antigen is unknown.

This specimen was peripheral blood, taken on day 0 of AZD1222 vaccination. The J gene is TRBJ2-3, the V gene TRBV30; D gene ambiguous. The TCR originated in an adult in good health. The CDR3 loop reads CACARSTDTQYF. Written as DNA, the CDR3 is TGTGCCTGTGCGCGGAGCACAGATACGCAGTATTTT.